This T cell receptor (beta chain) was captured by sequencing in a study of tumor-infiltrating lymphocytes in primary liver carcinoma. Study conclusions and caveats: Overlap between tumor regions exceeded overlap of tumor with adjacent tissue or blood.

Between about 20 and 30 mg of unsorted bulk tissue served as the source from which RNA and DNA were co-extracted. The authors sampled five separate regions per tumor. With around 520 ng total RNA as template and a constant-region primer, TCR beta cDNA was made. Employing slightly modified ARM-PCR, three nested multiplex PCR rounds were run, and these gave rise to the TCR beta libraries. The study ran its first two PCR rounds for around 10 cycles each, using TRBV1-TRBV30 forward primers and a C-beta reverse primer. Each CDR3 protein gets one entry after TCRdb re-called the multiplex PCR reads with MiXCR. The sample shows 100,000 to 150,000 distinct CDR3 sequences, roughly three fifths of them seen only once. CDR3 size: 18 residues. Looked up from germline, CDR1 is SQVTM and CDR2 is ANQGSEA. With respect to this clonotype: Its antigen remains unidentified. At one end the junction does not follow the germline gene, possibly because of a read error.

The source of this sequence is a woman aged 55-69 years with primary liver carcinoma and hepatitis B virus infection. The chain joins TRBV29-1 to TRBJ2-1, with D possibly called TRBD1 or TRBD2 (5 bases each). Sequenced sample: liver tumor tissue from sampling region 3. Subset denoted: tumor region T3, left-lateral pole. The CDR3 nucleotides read TGCAGCGCTGAAGATCAGGGATGGGGGAGTGTTGGCTACAATGAGCAGTTCTTC. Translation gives CSAEDQGWGSVGYNEQFF.